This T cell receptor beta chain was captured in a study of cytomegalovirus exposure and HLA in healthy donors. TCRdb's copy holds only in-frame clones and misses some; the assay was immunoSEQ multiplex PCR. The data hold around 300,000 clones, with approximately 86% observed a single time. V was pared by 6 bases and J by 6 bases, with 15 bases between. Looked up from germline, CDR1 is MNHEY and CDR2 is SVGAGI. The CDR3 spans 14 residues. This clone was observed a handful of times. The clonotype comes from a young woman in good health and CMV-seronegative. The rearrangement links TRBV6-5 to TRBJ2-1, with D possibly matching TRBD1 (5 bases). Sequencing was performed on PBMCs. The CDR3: CASSHQGLPNEQFF. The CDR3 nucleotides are TGTGCCAGCAGCCACCAGGGCCTGCCCAATGAGCAGTTCTTC.